These 16 T cell receptor beta chains originate from one sample sequenced in a study of OX40 agonist ivuxolimab in advanced cancers. TCRdb's table, derived via immunoSEQ multiplex PCR, lists solely in-frame clones and lacks some. The sample comprises some 50,000 clones, around 90% of which are singletons, and 56% rests with the top ten. The input for sequencing was CD4+ or CD8+ T cells sorted from blood, taken in a trial of the OX40 agonist ivuxolimab. The receptors here all came from an adult with an advanced solid tumor such as melanoma, head and neck, liver or kidney cancer.

With respect to this clone: Germline is not matched at one junction end, which may reflect a read error. The chain recombines TRBV7-7 with TRBJ2-5; D not resolved. This CDR3 has 13 residues. Germline V gives CDR1 SSHAT, CDR2 FNYEAQ (reference sequence). CDR3 in amino acids: CASSPSPQETQYF. CDR3 DNA: TGTGCTAGCAGCCCGTCCCCCCAAGAGACCCAGTACTTC.

The V gene is TRBV21-1, the J gene TRBJ1-5. TRBV21-1 is an annotated pseudogene. CDR3 size: 15 residues. The CDR3 nucleotides read TGTGCCCCTCTTAGCGGATTTCGACCTTTCAAGCCCCAGCATTTT. Translated: CAPLSGFRPFKPQHF.

The V call is TRBV19, the J call TRBJ2-7, with 9 bases identical to TRBD1. This CDR3 has 15 amino acids. Germline CDR1 LNHDA, CDR2 SQIVND (reference sequence). V shed 1 base, J shed 6 bases, and the junction held 7 bases outside the gene matches. The CDR3 nucleotides are TGTGCCAGTAGTATAGTTGGGACAGGGTGGAGCGAGCAGTACTTC. Translation: CASSIVGTGWSEQYF.

This chain joins TRBV19 and TRBJ2-2; D not certain. With 5 bases removed from V and 3 bases from J, the gap between germline ends came to 22 bases. CDR3 length equals 18 residues. From germline, CDR1 is LNHDA and CDR2 SQIVND (reference sequence). The CDR3, as DNA: TGTGCCAGTAGTGACGGCATATTAGGAGACGTCGACACCGGGGAGCTGTTTTTT. Amino acids: CASSDGILGDVDTGELFF. Full variable domain (remainder filled in from reference TRBV19 and TRBJ2-2): DGGITQSPKYLFRKEGQNVTLSCEQNLNHDAMYWYRQDPGQGLRLIYYSQIVNDFQKGDIAEGYSVSREKKESFPLTVTSAQKNPTAFYLCASSDGILGDVDTGELFFGEGSRLTVL.

V gene TRBV29-1 combines with J gene TRBJ2-1; TRBD1 is a possible D gene (5 bases). The CDR3 has 14 amino acids. The V gene lost 7 bases and the J gene lost 0 bases, with 13 bases spanning the gap. Looked up from germline, CDR1 is SQVTM and CDR2 is ANQGSEA. In DNA, the CDR3 is TGCAGCGGCTCCCAGGGTGACTCCTACAATGAGCAGTTCTTC. Encoded protein: CSGSQGDSYNEQFF.

The chain is built from TRBV19 and TRBJ1-6; TRBD1 matches 9 bases. The junction had 4 bases not matched to a gene; V was cut back by 3 bases and J by 7 bases. Germline CDR1 LNHDA, CDR2 SQIVND (reference sequence). The CDR3 length is 15 residues. The CDR3 DNA follows: TGTGCCAGTAGTATGCACAGGGGGCGGAATTCACCCCTCCACTTT. Amino acid sequence: CASSMHRGRNSPLHF.

The chain recombines TRBV6-1 with TRBJ2-7, with unresolved D. V shed 1 base and J shed 2 bases, with 6 bases lying between them. This CDR3 spans 13 amino acids. CDR1 is MNHNS and CDR2 is SASEGT in the germline V gene. The CDR3 coding sequence is TGTGCCAGCAGTGAAGGCCGCACCTACGAGCAGTACTTC. This encodes CASSEGRTYEQYF.

The V gene is TRBV5-1, the J gene TRBJ2-3; 8 bases are a match to TRBD1. Germline V gene data show CDR1 as SGHRS and CDR2 as YFSETQ. The CDR3 extends over 16 amino acids. J lost 2 bases, V lost 0 bases, and 5 bases had no gene match. The CDR3 nucleotides read TGCGCCAGCAGCTTGGCGGACAGGGAGACCACAGATACGCAGTATTTT. Translated, it gives CASSLADRETTDTQYF.

This chain joins TRBV28 and TRBJ2-3, with D perhaps matching TRBD2 (5 bases). V lost 3 bases to trimming and J lost 5 bases, with 12 bases between them. The CDR3 spans 14 residues. Germline CDR1 is MDHEN and CDR2 is SYDVKM. DNA of the CDR3: TGTGCCAGCAGTTTCGCCTCCGAGGGAGATACGCAGTATTTT. It translates to CASSFASEGDTQYF.

This clone appeared a few times. CDR3 in amino acids: CASSAGTGMDQPQHF. CDR3 sequence (DNA): TGTGCCAGTAGTGCCGGGACAGGAATGGATCAGCCCCAGCATTTT. The V gene is TRBV19, the J gene TRBJ1-5; 8 bases map to TRBD1. Germline CDR1 reads LNHDA; CDR2 reads SQIVND (reference sequence). This CDR3 comprises 15 residues. Trimming took 5 bases from V and 5 from J; bases not matched to a gene: 8.

The J gene is TRBJ2-2, the V gene TRBV14; a possible D gene is TRBD2 (6 bases). Germline CDR1 reads SGHDN; CDR2 reads FVKESK. V lost 4 bases to trimming and J lost 7 bases, with 10 bases between them. The CDR3 is 13 amino acids. This chain's CDR3 is CASSRTSIGELFF. The DNA for the CDR3 is TGTGCCAGCAGCCGTACTAGCATCGGGGAGCTGTTTTTT. The full variable domain, with the rest looked up from reference TRBV14 and TRBJ2-2, is EAGVTQFPSHSVIEKGQTVTLRCDPISGHDNLYWYRRVMGKEIKFLLHFVKESKQDESGMPNNRFLAERTGGTYSTLKVQPAELEDSGVYFCASSRTSIGELFFGEGSRLTVL.

CDR3 coding DNA: TGTGCCAGCAGTGAAGCGAGGTCGGGACGCAATCAGCCCCAGCATTTT. Amino acids: CASSEARSGRNQPQHF. The chain links TRBV6-1 to TRBJ1-5, with a possible D match to TRBD1 (5 bases). This CDR3 has 16 residues. Germline CDR1 MNHNS, CDR2 SASEGT. Deletions cut 0 bases from V and 2 bases from J, with 11 bases between.

The CDR3 is CEQMGFKGEQYF. The CDR3 DNA sequence: TGTGAGCAGATGGGGTTTAAGGGCGAGCAGTACTTC. V and J are TRBV2 and TRBJ2-7, with D hard to call. CDR1 and CDR2 from the germline V gene are SNHLY and FYNNEI. This CDR3 is built from 12 residues.

V gene TRBV4-1 combines with J gene TRBJ2-1; 7 nucleotides agree with TRBD1. The length of the CDR3 is 16 residues. From germline, CDR1 is MGHRA and CDR2 YSYEKL. The V and J ends lost 1 base and 9 bases, in that order; junction bases with no gene match: 12. The CDR3 here is CASSQASQTGRFEQFF. CDR3 DNA sequence: TGCGCCAGCAGCCAAGCCTCCCAGACAGGGCGGTTTGAGCAGTTCTTC.

The chain couples TRBV2 to TRBJ2-6; 8 positions agree with TRBD1. CDR1 and CDR2 from the germline V gene are SNHLY and FYNNEI. The CDR3 contains 15 residues. After removal of 3 bases from V and 2 bases from J, the junction contained 0 bases not matched to a gene. The DNA for the CDR3 is TGTGCCAGCAGTGACAGGGGGCCTGGGGCCAACGTCCTGACTTTC. Translating gives CASSDRGPGANVLTF.

V is TRBV10-1 and J is TRBJ2-5; TRBD2 aligns across 10 bases. The CDR3 runs to 12 residues. The V and J ends lost 0 bases and 13 bases, in that order; junction bases with no gene match: 2. CDR1 is WNHNN, CDR2 SYGVQD, per germline (reference sequence). The DNA for the CDR3 is TGCGCCAGCAGTGAGTCTACTAGCGGGGTGTACTTC. This sequence encodes CASSESTSGVYF.